These T cell receptor beta chains were read from a single sample in a study of CXCR4 blockade with PD-1 therapy in pancreatic cancer. Sequencing was performed with immunoSEQ multiplex PCR; in TCRdb, only in-frame clones are kept and a portion is missing. The sample has around 2,700 clones, roughly 41% seen once. The sample comprised tumor tissue. The source is a human donor with pancreatic ductal adenocarcinoma. Each CDR3 is given with its conserved first and last residue. The D gene is left open where the match is weak. Rows give clone size only sometimes, using once, few, many, or a class for an expanded clone.

J gene | V gene | clone size | D gene | CDR3 DNA | CDR3 protein
TRBJ2-7 | TRBV19 | - | - | TGTGCCAGTAGTATGCAGCGGAGCTCCTACGAGCAGTACTTC | CASSMQRSSYEQYF
TRBJ1-1 | TRBV5-1 | - | - | TGCGCCAGCAGCTTGGCGGGGGGCGGCACTGAAGCTTTCTTT | CASSLAGGGTEAFF
TRBJ2-1 | TRBV9 | few | TRBD2 | TGTGCCACCCCCAGCGGGAGTTACGAGCAGTTCTTC | CATPSGSYEQFF
TRBJ2-1 | TRBV30 | - | - | TGTGCCTGGACCCAGGGGACCAGCGGGACTTACAATGAGCAGTTCTTC | CAWTQGTSGTYNEQFF
TRBJ2-5 | TRBV5-1 | - | TRBD2 | TGCGCCAGCAGCTTGGTAGGCGCGGGAGTATCAGAGACCCAGTACTTC | CASSLVGAGVSETQYF
TRBJ1-3 | TRBV11-3 | medium-sized | TRBD1 | TGTGCCAGCAGACGGGGACAGGGTGTGGACACCATATATTTT | CASRRGQGVDTIYF
TRBJ2-7 | TRBV29-1 | - | TRBD1 | TGCAGCGTTTCGGGACAGGGTAGTTCCTACGAGCAGTACTTC | CSVSGQGSSYEQYF
TRBJ2-7 | TRBV6-8 | few | TRBD2 | TGTGCCAGCAGTTTGGGCGCTAGCGGGAGCGGGCAGTACTTC | CASSLGASGSGQYF
TRBJ2-3 | TRBV1 | - | - | TGCGCCAGCAGCCAAGCTCCAGGGGAAGATACGCAGTATTTT | CASSQAPGEDTQYF
TRBJ1-2 | TRBV28 | few | - | TGTGCCAGCAGCCAGACCGGGACGGCCGTCAAAGGCTACACCTTC | CASSQTGTAVKGYTF
TRBJ2-7 | TRBV4-1 | few | - | TGCGCCAGCAGGGGGATCGGAGACGAGCAGTACTTC | CASRGIGDEQYF
TRBJ1-5 | TRBV27 | - | - | TGTGCCAGCAGTCCCGGGGCATGGCAGCCCCAGCATTTT | CASSPGAWQPQHF
TRBJ1-4 | TRBV28 | - | - | TGTGCCAGCAGTTTGGACGCAACTAATGAAAAACTGTTTTTT | CASSLDATNEKLFF
TRBJ2-7 | TRBV29-1 | - | TRBD1 | TGCAGCGCCGGCGACAGGGGAGGCGAGCAGTACTTC | CSAGDRGGEQYF
TRBJ2-3 | TRBV29-1 | - | TRBD1 | TGCAGCGTTGGACAGGGCCGCACAGATACGCAGTATTTT | CSVGQGRTDTQYF
TRBJ1-5 | TRBV15 | - | - | TGTGCCACCAGCAGAGATCCAGGTAGTACGAATCAGCCCCAGCATTTT | CATSRDPGSTNQPQHF
TRBJ2-3 | TRBV6-8 | few | TRBD1 | TGTGCCAGCAGTGATTTCAGGGGGCGTATAGATACGCAGTATTTT | CASSDFRGRIDTQYF
TRBJ1-1 | TRBV5-1 | - | - | TGCGCCAGCAGCCTAAGATACGCGGGTTCTCCGAACACTGAAGCTTTTTTT | CASSLRYAGSPNTEAFF
TRBJ1-4 | TRBV15 | - | TRBD1 | TGTGCCACCAGCGGGCGAGACAGGGGGCGTACTAATGAAAAACTGTTTTTT | CATSGRDRGRTNEKLFF
TRBJ2-1 | TRBV6-7 | medium-sized | - | TGTGCCAGCAGGATGTACGATGAGCAGTTCTTC | CASRMYDEQFF
TRBJ2-4 | TRBV12-5 | few | TRBD1 | TGTGCTAGTGGTCACGGGACAGGGGGAACTCAGTACTTC | CASGHGTGGTQYF
TRBJ2-3 | TRBV6-8 | once | - | TGTGCCAGCAGTGCCGGGAATCTAAGGGGGGAAAATACGCAGTATTTT | CASSAGNLRGENTQYF
TRBJ2-7 | TRBV19 | - | TRBD1 | TGTGCCAGTAGCCCTGACAGGGCCTACGAGCAGTACTTC | CASSPDRAYEQYF
TRBJ2-7 | TRBV19 | - | TRBD1 | TGTGCCAGTAGTCTCCGACAGGGCGTCGACGAGCAGTACTTC | CASSLRQGVDEQYF